Listed here are 30 T cell receptor beta chains from one sample, sequenced in a study of blood T cell repertoires in COVID-19. The data were produced by immunoSEQ multiplex PCR, yet TCRdb's version contains in-frame clones alone and is incomplete. The sample comprises 150,000 to 200,000 clones, about 80% of which are singletons, and approximately 14% rests with the top ten. Sequencing was carried out using PBMCs or T cells enriched from blood (not recorded which). The receptors originated from a man aged 60 to 75 who had been exposed to COVID-19.

This sequence joins TRBV14 and TRBJ1-4; D is possibly TRBD1 (5 bases). Germline loops: CDR1 SGHDN, CDR2 FVKESK. The CDR3 loop spans 16 amino acids. V lost 4 bases and J 0 bases, leaving 12 bases between the germline ends. CDR3 region: CASSLIQTATNEKLFF. The CDR3 nucleotides read TGTGCCAGCAGCCTTATACAGACAGCAACTAATGAAAAACTGTTTTTT.

The V call is TRBV4-3, the J call TRBJ1-6; tentative D call: TRBD1 (6 bases). Germline assignment: CDR1 LGHNA and CDR2 YSLEER. This CDR3 comprises 15 residues. V was shortened by 3 bases and J by 8 bases, with 14 bases between the two germline ends. The CDR3 here is CASSQETGFDSPLHF. DNA of the CDR3: TGCGCCAGCAGCCAGGAAACAGGGTTTGATTCACCCCTCCACTTT.

The chain has TRBV19 and TRBJ2-6, with 7 positions matching TRBD1. J lost 1 base, V lost 5 bases, and 8 bases had no gene match. The CDR3 is 17 residues long. Looked up from germline, CDR1 is LNHDA and CDR2 is SQIVND (reference sequence). Here the CDR3 reads CASSGTVIPSGANVLTF. The CDR3 coding sequence is TGTGCCAGTAGTGGGACAGTAATCCCTTCTGGGGCCAACGTCCTGACTTTC.

The chain joins TRBV5-4 to TRBJ2-7; 9 nucleotides match TRBD2. The length of the CDR3 is 15 residues. Germline trimming cut 10 bases from V and 3 bases from J; bases unmatched to any gene: 14. Germline CDR1 and CDR2: SGHNT and YYREEE (reference sequence). The CDR3 bases are TGTGCCGAACAGGAGGCTAGCGGGAATAGCTACGAGCAGTACTTC. Amino acids: CAEQEASGNSYEQYF.

The J gene is TRBJ2-7, the V gene TRBV5-1, with 15 bases matching TRBD2. Germline CDR1 SGHRS, CDR2 YFSETQ. The trim removed 4 bases at V and 2 bases at J, leaving 7 bases unmatched. The CDR3 is 17 residues long. The CDR3 DNA follows: TGCGCCAGCAGCGCGGGACTAGCGGGAGGACCCACCTACGAGCAGTACTTC. It codes for CASSAGLAGGPTYEQYF. Combining the CDR3 with reference TRBV5-1 and TRBJ2-7 gives the whole variable domain KAGVTQTPRYLIKTRGQQVTLSCSPISGHRSVSWYQQTPGQGLQFLFEYFSETQRNKGNFPGRFSGRQFSNSRSEMNVSTLELGDSALYLCASSAGLAGGPTYEQYFGPGTRLTVT.

The J gene is TRBJ2-1, the V gene TRBV11-1; the D gene is possibly TRBD1 (5 bases). Germline V gene lookup returns CDR1 SGHAT and CDR2 FQDESV (reference sequence). Trimming took 3 bases from V and 10 from J, leaving 16 bases between them. There are 14 residues in the CDR3. This CDR3 is CASSFRRGRWEQFF. The CDR3 nucleotides read TGTGCCAGCAGCTTCCGTAGGGGTCGCTGGGAGCAGTTCTTC.

This sequence joins TRBV15 and TRBJ2-2; tentative D call: TRBD2 (6 bases). Trimming stripped 0 bases from V and 6 bases from J, with 11 bases between. The germline V gene has CDR1 LNHNV and CDR2 YYDKDF (reference sequence). The CDR3 runs to 15 residues. CDR3 amino acids: CATSRDRAGSGELFF. CDR3 nucleotide sequence: TGTGCCACCAGCAGAGATCGGGCGGGGTCCGGGGAGCTGTTTTTT. Filled out from reference TRBV15 and TRBJ2-2, the complete variable domain reads DAMVIQNPRYQVTQFGKPVTLSCSQTLNHNVMYWYQQKSSQAPKLLFHYYDKDFNNEADTPDNFQSRRPNTSFCFLDIRSPGLGDTAMYLCATSRDRAGSGELFFGEGSRLTVL.

The CDR3 coding sequence is TGTGCCAGCAGTTCCCGTGGGGGGGTCTATGGCTACACCTTC. This sequence encodes CASSSRGGVYGYTF. The gene calls are TRBV28 and TRBJ1-2; possibly TRBD1 for D (5 bases). This CDR3 region has 14 residues. Per the germline V gene, CDR1 is MDHEN and CDR2 is SYDVKM. V was pared by 4 bases and J by 4 bases, with 13 bases between.

The gene calls are TRBV5-1 and TRBJ1-1; D not certain. Trimming left V 3 bases short and J 6 bases short, with 12 bases between. The CDR3 totals 13 residues. Germline assignment: CDR1 SGHRS and CDR2 YFSETQ. CDR3 DNA sequence: TGCGCCAGCAGCTCGTCGGGGTTCGCTGAAGCTTTCTTT. As protein: CASSSSGFAEAFF.

This clone has only one observation. The chain couples TRBV19 to TRBJ1-2; 10 nucleotides agree with TRBD1. The V segment lost 6 bases and the J segment 3 bases; nucleotides outside the gene matches: 13. The CDR3 extends over 17 amino acids. The germline V gene has CDR1 LNHDA and CDR2 SQIVND (reference sequence). The CDR3 nucleotides are TGTGCCAGTAGCTCTCGACAGGGGGCGAAGGGGTACTATGGCTACACCTTC. Protein: CASSSRQGAKGYYGYTF.

This chain links TRBV27 with TRBJ2-1; 8 positions match TRBD2. The CDR3 extends over 15 amino acids. J lost 4 bases, V lost 2 bases, and 4 bases had no gene match. Germline values: CDR1 MNHEY, CDR2 SMNVEV (reference sequence). CDR3 loop: CASSLLAGGYNEQFF. The CDR3 bases are TGTGCCAGCAGTTTACTCGCGGGAGGATACAATGAGCAGTTCTTC.

CDR3 nucleotide sequence: TGTGCCAGCAGATCGACAGGGGAGCAACCCCAGCCCCAGCATTTT. Encoded protein: CASRSTGEQPQPQHF. The rearrangement uses TRBV7-3 and TRBJ1-5, with 8 bases matching TRBD1. The J segment lost 7 bases and the V segment lost 6 bases, leaving 11 bases of the junction unmatched. Germline V gene lookup returns CDR1 SGHTA and CDR2 FQGTGA. CDR3 size: 15 residues.

The CDR3 DNA reads as TGTGCCAGCACCCCAAGACCAGGCCCCAATGAGCAGTTCTTC. Translating it yields CASTPRPGPNEQFF. This sequence joins TRBV7-3 and TRBJ2-1; no definite D call. CDR3 length equals 14 residues. Germline V gene data show CDR1 as SGHTA and CDR2 as FQGTGA. Trimming stripped 7 bases from V and 6 bases from J, with 16 bases between.

This clone has more than one count but fewer than ten. The J gene is TRBJ2-1, the V gene TRBV29-1, with D tentatively TRBD1 (5 bases). This CDR3 is 12 amino acids long. Trimming took 7 bases from V and 5 from J, leaving 12 bases between them. Germline CDR1 and CDR2: SQVTM and ANQGSEA. CDR3 loop: CSGSLGDNEQFF. CDR3 coding DNA: TGCAGCGGAAGTCTAGGGGACAATGAGCAGTTCTTC.

This clone was found once. The CDR3 here is CASSLPDSFYEQFF. DNA for the CDR3: TGTGCCAGCAGCCTTCCCGACAGTTTTTATGAGCAGTTCTTC. The rearrangement links TRBV7-9 to TRBJ2-1, with a possible D match to TRBD1 (5 bases). CDR3 size: 14 residues. Trimming shortened V by 5 bases and J by 8 bases, and 16 bases separated the two germline ends. CDR1 and CDR2 from the germline V gene are SEHNR and FQNEAQ (reference sequence).

The gene calls are TRBV18 and TRBJ1-2; tentative D call: TRBD1 (5 bases). Germline CDR1 KGHSH, CDR2 LQKENI. CDR3 size: 12 residues. V lost 5 bases and J 4 bases, leaving 8 bases between the germline ends. CDR3 loop: CASSADSYGYTF. CDR3 coding DNA: TGTGCCAGCTCAGCCGACAGCTATGGCTACACCTTC.

This sequence joins TRBV4-3 and TRBJ2-2; 9 bases are a match to TRBD1. J lost 1 base, V lost 4 bases, and 1 base had no gene match. Germline V gives CDR1 LGHNA, CDR2 YSLEER. The CDR3 is 15 residues long. DNA of the CDR3: TGCGCCAGCAGCCCGGGACAGGGGAACACCGGGGAGCTGTTTTTT. This codes for CASSPGQGNTGELFF.

This rearrangement joins TRBV24-1 to TRBJ2-5, with a tentative D call TRBD2 (5 bases). The CDR3 loop spans 14 amino acids. Germline loops: CDR1 KGHDR, CDR2 SFDVKD. The ends were cut back, 0 bases at V and 5 bases at J, with 9 bases in the middle. CDR3 bases: TGTGCCACCAGTGATTTGGGCGGCGGGGAGACCCAGTACTTC. Its translation is CATSDLGGGETQYF.

The chain links TRBV19 to TRBJ1-2, with D hard to call. Germline values: CDR1 LNHDA, CDR2 SQIVND (reference sequence). V was clipped by 6 bases and J by 5 bases, with 10 bases between them. This CDR3 has 12 amino acids. The CDR3, as DNA: TGTGCCAGTAGCCCTAGCCGTTATGGCTACACCTTC. Its translation is CASSPSRYGYTF.

The gene calls are TRBV7-8 and TRBJ2-5; TRBD2 agrees at 12 bases. J gave up 5 bases and V 1 base, and 11 bases lay outside the gene matches. CDR3 length: 18 amino acids. Germline V lookup: CDR1 SGHVS, CDR2 FQNEAQ. CDR3 nucleotides: TGTGCCAGCAGCTTAGTCCCTAGCGGGAGGGTTCAGTCGGAGACCCAGTACTTC. This codes for CASSLVPSGRVQSETQYF.

This clone was found a few times. V usage is TRBV5-1 and J usage is TRBJ1-4; D unresolved. The V gene lost 5 bases and the J gene lost 5 bases, with 16 bases spanning the gap. This CDR3 is built from 15 residues. Germline CDR1 and CDR2: SGHRS and YFSETQ. In DNA form, the CDR3 reads TGCGCCAGCAGAAGAGGAGGGCGGCCCAATGAAAAACTGTTTTTT. It is translated as CASRRGGRPNEKLFF.

This clone was recorded only once. The chain joins TRBV11-3 to TRBJ2-6, with a weak D call TRBD1 (6 bases). Germline CDR1 reads SGHNT; CDR2 reads YENEEA. With 1 base removed from V and 4 bases from J, the gap between germline ends came to 8 bases. The CDR3 has 15 amino acids. The CDR3 loop is CASSLGGRGANVLTF. The CDR3 DNA reads as TGTGCCAGCAGCTTAGGGGGGCGAGGGGCCAACGTCCTGACTTTC.

This chain connects TRBV5-1 to TRBJ1-5, with D maybe TRBD1 (5 bases). Germline lookup yields CDR1 SGHRS and CDR2 YFSETQ. The length of the CDR3 is 16 residues. Trimming shortened V by 3 bases and J by 3 bases, and 16 bases separated the two germline ends. For the CDR3, the DNA is TGCGCCAGCAGCTGGTGCGGCGGACAACCCAATCAGCCCCAGCATTTT. Amino acids: CASSWCGGQPNQPQHF.

The chain joins TRBV5-4 to TRBJ2-3, with D tentatively TRBD1 (6 bases). V was trimmed by 0 bases and J by 0 bases, leaving 17 bases between them. The V gene's germline CDR1 is SGHNT and CDR2 YYREEE (reference sequence). The CDR3 is 18 residues long. Here the CDR3 reads CASSLGLRTAISTDTQYF. Written as DNA, the CDR3 is TGTGCCAGCAGCTTGGGGCTTAGGACAGCCATCAGCACAGATACGCAGTATTTT.

The V call is TRBV5-1, the J call TRBJ1-2; D is unresolved. This CDR3 is built from 15 residues. The germline V gene has CDR1 SGHRS and CDR2 YFSETQ. V lost 0 bases, J lost 0 bases, and 9 bases lay in between. CDR3 sequence (DNA): TGCGCCAGCAGCTTGGTGGCGGAAGCTAACTATGGCTACACCTTC. This gives the protein CASSLVAEANYGYTF.

This clone was found a few times. V usage is TRBV27 and J usage is TRBJ1-5; the match to TRBD1 covers 7 bases. This CDR3 comprises 16 residues. V was pared by 0 bases and J by 6 bases, with 8 bases of the junction left unmatched. Germline CDR1 is MNHEY and CDR2 is SMNVEV (reference sequence). The CDR3 coding sequence is TGTGCCAGCAGTTTATCGGGACAGCTCGTTAGTCAGCCCCAGCATTTT. This gives the protein CASSLSGQLVSQPQHF.

The chain links TRBV24-1 to TRBJ2-2; D is uncertain. CDR1 is KGHDR and CDR2 is SFDVKD in the germline V gene. There are 15 residues in the CDR3. V was trimmed by 4 bases and J by 4 bases, leaving 12 bases between them. This CDR3 is CATSDQVESTGELFF. CDR3 nucleotide sequence: TGTGCCACCAGTGACCAGGTCGAGAGCACCGGGGAGCTGTTTTTT.

The chain is built from TRBV19 and TRBJ1-1; D is possibly TRBD1 (6 bases). This CDR3 has 13 amino acids. The germline V and J ends were trimmed by 3 bases and 12 bases, with 17 bases remaining between them. Per germline, CDR1 LNHDA and CDR2 SQIVND (reference sequence). CDR3 residues: CASSIGQGHWTFF. The CDR3 DNA is TGTGCCAGTAGTATTGGGCAGGGGCACTGGACTTTCTTT.

This chain links TRBV9 with TRBJ1-6, with a possible D match to TRBD1 (5 bases). CDR1 is SGDLS and CDR2 is YYNGEE in the germline V gene. The CDR3 length is 13 residues. V lost 0 bases and J lost 9, with 7 bases in between. The CDR3 sequence is CASSVEGVSPLHF. CDR3 coding DNA: TGTGCCAGCAGCGTAGAAGGGGTTTCACCCCTCCACTTT.

The V call is TRBV30, the J call TRBJ1-1; unclear D gene. The CDR3 is 14 amino acids. V was clipped by 4 bases and J by 1 base, with 13 bases between them. The V gene's germline CDR1 is GTSNPN and CDR2 SVGIG (reference sequence). CDR3 nucleotide sequence: TGTGCCTGGAAAGGCGATGGGCAGAACACTGAAGCTTTCTTT. Amino acids: CAWKGDGQNTEAFF.